The 28 T cell receptor beta chains listed next were all sequenced from one sample in a study of T-cell reconstitution after alpha-beta-depleted transplantation in children. The library targeted TCRbeta and was prepared with unique molecular identifiers. TCRdb fed the PCR reads into MiXCR, producing one record per CDR3 protein. Of about 500,000 distinct CDR3 sequences detected, around a third appear once; the ten largest clones hold 2% to 2.5%. Sequenced material: PBMCs from the stem cell graft donor, taken from the stem cell graft. All receptors derive from a human donor who donated a stem cell graft to a child with aplastic anemia.

There are a few counts of this clonotype. This rearrangement joins TRBV20-1 to TRBJ2-3, with 7 bases aligning to TRBD2. The CDR3 has 13 residues. With 6 bases clipped from V and 2 bases from J, the junction kept 5 bases outside the gene matches. The germline CDR1 and CDR2 sequences are DFQATT and SNEGSKA (reference sequence). This CDR3 reads CSAPGLLTDTQYF. The CDR3 DNA reads as TGCAGTGCCCCGGGACTACTCACAGATACGCAGTATTTT.

The genes are TRBV20-1 and TRBJ2-1, with a possible D match to TRBD1 (5 bases). From germline, CDR1 is DFQATT and CDR2 SNEGSKA (reference sequence). The CDR3 extends over 14 amino acids. V lost 6 bases and J 4 bases, leaving 16 bases between the germline ends. CDR3 loop: CSARIGDPYNEQFF. CDR3 in DNA: TGCAGTGCGCGTATAGGGGATCCATACAATGAGCAGTTCTTC.

This sequence joins TRBV18 and TRBJ2-5; TRBD2 aligns across 14 bases. After removal of 4 bases from V and 5 bases from J, the junction contained 12 bases not matched to a gene. The CDR3 covers 18 residues. CDR1 and CDR2 (germline): KGHSH, LQKENI. The CDR3 DNA follows: TGTGCCAGCTCACTCCAATCCGGGACTAGCGGGAGTGGGGAGACCCAGTACTTC. Protein: CASSLQSGTSGSGETQYF.

The V gene is TRBV9, the J gene TRBJ2-2; D is perhaps TRBD1 (6 bases). The ends were cut back, 0 bases at V and 4 bases at J, with 7 bases in the middle. Germline V lookup: CDR1 SGDLS, CDR2 YYNGEE. The CDR3 is 14 amino acids. CDR3 loop: CASSVGTVTGELFF. In DNA, the CDR3 is TGTGCCAGCAGCGTAGGGACAGTCACCGGGGAGCTGTTTTTT.

V usage is TRBV7-6 and J usage is TRBJ2-3; D uncertain. CDR3 size: 15 residues. V lost 5 bases and J lost 4, with 16 bases in between. Germline loops: CDR1 SGHVS, CDR2 FNYEAQ. CDR3 DNA sequence: TGTGCCAGCAGCGAGCCTCGCTCCGGGCCAGATACGCAGTATTTT. This codes for CASSEPRSGPDTQYF.

A few counts support this clonotype. CDR3 residues: CATSDPAQGDDEQFF. The CDR3 DNA reads as TGTGCCACCAGTGATCCAGCACAGGGGGACGATGAGCAGTTCTTC. V gene TRBV24-1 combines with J gene TRBJ2-1, with 8 bases aligning to TRBD1. Trimming removed 3 bases from V and 8 bases from J; junction bases left unmatched: 8. In germline, CDR1 is KGHDR, CDR2 SFDVKD. The CDR3 sequence is 15 residues long.

The chain is built from TRBV5-1 and TRBJ2-3, with TRBD1 matching over 8 bases. J lost 4 bases, V lost 2 bases, and 3 bases had no gene match. The germline gives CDR1 SGHRS, CDR2 YFSETQ. This CDR3 is 14 amino acids long. The CDR3 here is CASSFGQGPDTQYF. The CDR3 bases are TGCGCCAGCAGCTTTGGACAGGGTCCAGATACGCAGTATTTT.

This clonotype was detected only a few times. The V call is TRBV5-4, the J call TRBJ2-1; the match to TRBD2 covers 15 bases. The CDR3 has 16 amino acids. With 3 bases clipped from V and 10 bases from J, the junction kept 8 bases outside the gene matches. In germline, CDR1 is SGHNT, CDR2 YYREEE (reference sequence). The CDR3: CASSSLGLAGGYEQFF. CDR3 coding DNA: TGTGCCAGCAGCTCACTCGGACTAGCGGGAGGGTACGAGCAGTTCTTC.

Details on this clonotype: A junction end diverges from the germline sequence, so it may reflect a read error. This sequence joins TRBV29-1 and TRBJ2-1; D unclear. The germline V gene encodes CDR1 SQVTM and CDR2 ANQGSEA. The CDR3 has 13 amino acids. Here the CDR3 reads CTVDSGLYNEQFF. CDR3 coding DNA: TGCACCGTTGATTCGGGTCTTTACAATGAGCAGTTCTTC.

The chain has TRBV5-1 and TRBJ2-1, with 11 bases that match TRBD1. CDR3 length: 16 amino acids. Per germline, CDR1 SGHRS and CDR2 YFSETQ. V shed 4 bases and J 3 bases; nucleotides not matched to a gene: 6. The CDR3 nucleotides are TGCGCCAGCAGCGGATCCGGGACAGGGGGCTACAATGAGCAGTTCTTC. This codes for CASSGSGTGGYNEQFF.

CDR3 loop: CASSGTARRNEKLFF. The CDR3 nucleotides read TGTGCCAGCAGTGGGACGGCCCGTAGGAATGAAAAACTGTTTTTT. The chain carries TRBV7-2 and TRBJ1-4; possible D gene TRBD1, 5 bases. The germline V gene encodes CDR1 SGHTA and CDR2 FQGNSA. The CDR3 sequence is 15 residues long. V gave up 6 bases and J gave up 5 bases, with 16 bases separating them.

The chain joins TRBV12-3 or TRBV12-4 to TRBJ1-5; 8 nucleotides agree with TRBD1. The CDR3 runs to 15 residues. J lost 3 bases, V lost 3 bases, and 4 bases had no gene match. The DNA for the CDR3 is TGTGCCAGCAGTTTCTCGGACAGGGTCAATCAGCCCCAGCATTTT. Translating gives CASSFSDRVNQPQHF.

This clonotype was detected a few times. The chain recombines TRBV2 with TRBJ2-1; D not certain. V lost 4 bases, J lost 3 bases, and 7 bases lay in between. CDR3 size: 13 residues. In germline, CDR1 is SNHLY, CDR2 FYNNEI. CDR3 bases: TGTGCCAGCAGTGCCCAGGACTACAATGAGCAGTTCTTC. The encoded protein is CASSAQDYNEQFF.

This chain uses TRBV20-1 with TRBJ2-1; 11 bases are a match to TRBD2. This CDR3 comprises 16 residues. Germline V gene data show CDR1 as DFQATT and CDR2 as SNEGSKA (reference sequence). Trimming took 6 bases from V and 8 from J; bases not matched to a gene: 15. This CDR3 is CSASGTSGQWRDEQFF. The CDR3 DNA follows: TGCAGTGCGAGCGGGACTAGCGGCCAGTGGCGGGATGAGCAGTTCTTC.

J is TRBJ1-5 and V is TRBV18; D remains ambiguous. Germline lookup yields CDR1 KGHSH and CDR2 LQKENI. V was shortened by 1 base and J by 3 bases, with 10 bases between the two germline ends. The CDR3 has 15 amino acids. This chain's CDR3 is CASSPRSGLNQPQHF. CDR3 nucleotide sequence: TGTGCCAGCTCACCACGATCTGGTCTCAATCAGCCCCAGCATTTT.

Only a few counts were recorded for this clonotype. V and J are TRBV12-5 and TRBJ1-1; no reliable D call. The CDR3 contains 17 residues. Trimming shortened V by 5 bases and J by 1 base, and 20 bases separated the two germline ends. The germline V gene has CDR1 LGHNT and CDR2 FRNRAP. CDR3 region: CASGTLRETKGNTEAFF. CDR3 nucleotide sequence: TGTGCTAGTGGTACCCTTCGGGAGACGAAGGGGAACACTGAAGCTTTCTTT.

V and J are TRBV7-8 and TRBJ2-1; 16 bases match TRBD2. The CDR3 is 17 amino acids. Germline CDR1 reads SGHVS; CDR2 reads FQNEAQ. The V segment lost 5 bases and the J segment 7 bases; nucleotides outside the gene matches: 8. The DNA of the CDR3 is TGTGCCAGCAGCACCGGGACTAGCGGGAGGGCCAGGAATGAGCAGTTCTTC. Its translation is CASSTGTSGRARNEQFF.

This clonotype appeared a few times. This rearrangement joins TRBV7-3 to TRBJ2-7; possibly TRBD1 for D (5 bases). The germline V and J ends were trimmed by 3 bases and 5 bases, with 17 bases remaining between them. This CDR3 is 15 amino acids long. Germline V CDR1 and CDR2: SGHTA, FQGTGA. CDR3 coding DNA: TGTGCCAGCAGCTTCCCGTCGGACACTGGGGACGAGCAGTACTTC. It encodes CASSFPSDTGDEQYF.

The rearrangement links TRBV20-1 to TRBJ2-3; 11 bases are shared with TRBD2. The V gene's germline CDR1 is DFQATT and CDR2 SNEGSKA (reference sequence). V dropped 6 bases and J dropped 0; count of bases not matched to a gene: 5. The CDR3 has 15 amino acids. CDR3 sequence: CSASRLAGSTDTQYF. As DNA, the CDR3 is TGCAGTGCCAGCAGACTAGCGGGGAGCACAGATACGCAGTATTTT.

V usage is TRBV3-1 and J usage is TRBJ2-1; TRBD2 might be the D (5 bases). This CDR3 has 14 residues. CDR1 LGHDT and CDR2 YNNKEL come from the germline V gene (reference sequence). Trimming removed 8 bases at V and 4 bases at J, with 15 bases between. The CDR3 spells CASSGWTDYNEQFF. CDR3 nucleotide sequence: TGTGCCAGCTCGGGATGGACGGATTACAATGAGCAGTTCTTC.

This clonotype was found a few times. V gene TRBV29-1 combines with J gene TRBJ2-3, with TRBD1 as a possible D gene (6 bases). V was trimmed by 6 bases and J by 2 bases, leaving 9 bases between them. Germline values: CDR1 SQVTM, CDR2 ANQGSEA. The CDR3 runs to 12 residues. CDR3 protein: CSVQGNTDTQYF. Written as DNA, the CDR3 is TGCAGCGTCCAGGGGAACACAGATACGCAGTATTTT.

The J gene is TRBJ1-1, the V gene TRBV4-2; D perhaps matches TRBD1 (6 bases). The CDR3 totals 14 residues. Trimming removed 0 bases from V and 8 bases from J, with 13 bases in between. The germline CDR1 and CDR2 sequences are LGHNA and YNFKEQ. The CDR3 DNA follows: TGTGCCAGCAGCCAAGATCCGAAAGACAGGGAAGCTTTCTTT. This translates into CASSQDPKDREAFF.

Comment on this clonotype: One junction end disagrees with the germline gene, perhaps due to a read error. J is TRBJ2-5 and V is TRBV7-6; D remains unclear. This CDR3 is built from 13 residues. Germline CDR1 reads SGHVS; CDR2 reads FNYEAQ. CDR3 in amino acids: CASSSSDPEPQYF. CDR3 nucleotides: TGTGCCAGCAGCTCCTCAGACCCAGAGCCCCAGTACTTC.

This clonotype turned up a few times. This rearrangement joins TRBV12-3 or TRBV12-4 to TRBJ1-1; the match to TRBD1 covers 7 bases. Trimming removed 6 bases from V and 5 bases from J; junction bases left unmatched: 6. The CDR3 covers 13 residues. CDR3 in DNA: TGTGCCAGCAGCCGGACAGGACGAACTGAAGCTTTCTTT. This codes for CASSRTGRTEAFF.

V usage is TRBV7-2 and J usage is TRBJ2-3; 9 bases agree with TRBD2. CDR3 length: 15 residues. Losses at the gene ends were 3 bases for V and 2 bases for J; bases not matched to a gene: 3. The V gene's germline CDR1 is SGHTA and CDR2 FQGNSA. CDR3 sequence reads: CASSLPSGTTDTQYF. The CDR3 DNA follows: TGTGCCAGCAGCTTGCCTAGCGGGACCACAGATACGCAGTATTTT.

The CDR3 loop is CASSTPGANEQFF. Here the CDR3 DNA reads TGTGCCAGCAGCACGCCGGGGGCTAATGAGCAGTTCTTC. This rearrangement joins TRBV7-2 to TRBJ2-1; the D call may be TRBD1 or TRBD2 (6 bases each). This CDR3 comprises 13 residues. The V end was cut by 5 bases, the J end by 7 bases, with 12 bases between. CDR1 is SGHTA and CDR2 is FQGNSA in the germline V gene.

Only a few counts were recorded for this clonotype. The rearrangement joins TRBV27 to TRBJ1-5, with D maybe TRBD1 (6 bases). Trimming stripped 8 bases from V and 7 bases from J, with 18 bases between. Germline CDR1 and CDR2: MNHEY and SMNVEV (reference sequence). The CDR3 contains 14 residues. This CDR3 reads CASREVGGRQPQHF. CDR3 coding DNA: TGTGCCAGCCGGGAGGTGGGGGGCCGGCAGCCCCAGCATTTT.

This clonotype occurred a few times. CDR3 DNA sequence: TGTGCCAGCAGTCCACCGACTAGCCCAGATACGCAGTATTTT. Residues: CASSPPTSPDTQYF. The chain has TRBV6-6 and TRBJ2-3; 7 bases align to TRBD2. The CDR3 totals 14 residues. From germline, CDR1 is MNHNY and CDR2 SVGAGI (reference sequence). Trimming cost V 5 bases and J 4 bases; bases outside gene matches: 6.